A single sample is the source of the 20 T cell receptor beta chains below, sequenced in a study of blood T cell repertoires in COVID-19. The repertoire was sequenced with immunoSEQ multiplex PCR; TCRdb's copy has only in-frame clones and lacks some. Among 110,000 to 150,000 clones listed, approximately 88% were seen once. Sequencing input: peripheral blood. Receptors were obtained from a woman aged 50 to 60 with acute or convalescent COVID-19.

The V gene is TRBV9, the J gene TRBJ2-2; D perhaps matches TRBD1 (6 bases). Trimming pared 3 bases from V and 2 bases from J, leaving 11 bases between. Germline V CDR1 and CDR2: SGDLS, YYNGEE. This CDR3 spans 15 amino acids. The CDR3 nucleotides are TGTGCCAGCAGCGCAGGACAGTATAACACCGGGGAGCTGTTTTTT. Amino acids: CASSAGQYNTGELFF.

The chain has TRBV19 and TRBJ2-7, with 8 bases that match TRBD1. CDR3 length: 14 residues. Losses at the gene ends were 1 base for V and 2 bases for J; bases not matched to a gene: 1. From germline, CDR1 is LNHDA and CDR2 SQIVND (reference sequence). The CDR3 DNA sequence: TGTGCCAGTAGTATAGGGACAGGGACCTACGAGCAGTACTTC. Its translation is CASSIGTGTYEQYF.

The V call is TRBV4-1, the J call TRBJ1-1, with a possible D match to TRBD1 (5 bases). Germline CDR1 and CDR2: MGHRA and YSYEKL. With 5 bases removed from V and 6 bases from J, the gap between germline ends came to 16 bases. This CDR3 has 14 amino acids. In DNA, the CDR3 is TGCGCCAGCAGCGGGGGGAAGCGGATCGCTGAAGCTTTCTTT. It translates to CASSGGKRIAEAFF.

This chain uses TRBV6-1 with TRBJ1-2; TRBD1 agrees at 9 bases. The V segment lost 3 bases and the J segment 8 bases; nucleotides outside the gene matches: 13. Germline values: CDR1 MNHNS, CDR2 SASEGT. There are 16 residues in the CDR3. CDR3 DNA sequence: TGTGCCAGCAGTGACCTGCCGGGACAGGGCGCTCTCGGCTACACCTTC. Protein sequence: CASSDLPGQGALGYTF.

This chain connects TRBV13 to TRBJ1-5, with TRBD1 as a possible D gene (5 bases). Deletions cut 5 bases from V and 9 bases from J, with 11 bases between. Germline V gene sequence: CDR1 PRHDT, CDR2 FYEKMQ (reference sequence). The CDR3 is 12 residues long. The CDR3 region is CASSVFRGPQHF. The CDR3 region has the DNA TGTGCCAGCAGCGTCTTTAGGGGGCCCCAGCATTTT.

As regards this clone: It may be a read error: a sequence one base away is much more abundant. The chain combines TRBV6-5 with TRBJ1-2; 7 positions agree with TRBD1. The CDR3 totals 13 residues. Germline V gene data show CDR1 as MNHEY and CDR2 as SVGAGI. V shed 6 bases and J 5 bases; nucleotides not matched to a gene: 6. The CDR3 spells CASRTGTAYGYTF. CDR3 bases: TGTGCCAGCAGAACCGGGACAGCTTATGGCTACACCTTC.

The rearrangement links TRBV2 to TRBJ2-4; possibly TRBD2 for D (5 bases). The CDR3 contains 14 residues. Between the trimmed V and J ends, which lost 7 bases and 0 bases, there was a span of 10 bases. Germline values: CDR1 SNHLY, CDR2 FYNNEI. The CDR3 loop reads CASTNGLAKNIQYF. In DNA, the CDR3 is TGTGCCAGCACAAACGGACTAGCCAAAAACATTCAGTACTTC.

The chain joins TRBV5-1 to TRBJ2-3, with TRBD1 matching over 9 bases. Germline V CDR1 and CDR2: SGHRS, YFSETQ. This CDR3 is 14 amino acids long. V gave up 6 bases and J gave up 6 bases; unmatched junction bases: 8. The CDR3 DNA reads TGCGCCAGCATTCAGGGGACAGGGACGGATACGCAGTATTTT. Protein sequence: CASIQGTGTDTQYF.

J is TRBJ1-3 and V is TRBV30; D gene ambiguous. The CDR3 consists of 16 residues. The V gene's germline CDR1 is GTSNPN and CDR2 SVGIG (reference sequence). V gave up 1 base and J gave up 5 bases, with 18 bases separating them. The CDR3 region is CAWSASRSFVRNTIYF. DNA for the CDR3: TGTGCCTGGAGTGCGAGCCGATCGTTTGTTAGAAACACCATATATTTT.

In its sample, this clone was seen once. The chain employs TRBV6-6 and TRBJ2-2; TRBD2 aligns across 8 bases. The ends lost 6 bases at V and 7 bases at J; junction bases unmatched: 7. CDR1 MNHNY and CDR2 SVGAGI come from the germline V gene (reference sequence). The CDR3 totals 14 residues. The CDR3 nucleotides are TGTGCCAGCAGAGTGGTAGCGGGAATCGGGGAGCTGTTTTTT. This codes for CASRVVAGIGELFF.

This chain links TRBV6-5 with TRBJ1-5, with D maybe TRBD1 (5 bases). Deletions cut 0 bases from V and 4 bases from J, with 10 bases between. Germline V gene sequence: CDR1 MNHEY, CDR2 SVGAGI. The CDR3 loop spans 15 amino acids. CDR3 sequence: CASSYSGQRNQPQHF. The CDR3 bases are TGTGCCAGCAGTTACTCGGGGCAGAGAAATCAGCCCCAGCATTTT.

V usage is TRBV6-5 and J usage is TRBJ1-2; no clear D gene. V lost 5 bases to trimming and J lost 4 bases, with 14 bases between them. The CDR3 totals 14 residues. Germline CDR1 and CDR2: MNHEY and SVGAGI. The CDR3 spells CASSPRPLSYGYTF. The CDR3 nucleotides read TGTGCCAGCAGTCCGAGGCCCCTCTCCTATGGCTACACCTTC.

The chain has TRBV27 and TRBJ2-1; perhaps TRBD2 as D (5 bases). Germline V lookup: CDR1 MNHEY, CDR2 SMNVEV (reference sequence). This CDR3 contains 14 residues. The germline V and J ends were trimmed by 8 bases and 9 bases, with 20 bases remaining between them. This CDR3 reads CASGFPSLGSEQFF. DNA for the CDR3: TGTGCCAGCGGATTCCCTTCACTAGGTAGTGAGCAGTTCTTC.

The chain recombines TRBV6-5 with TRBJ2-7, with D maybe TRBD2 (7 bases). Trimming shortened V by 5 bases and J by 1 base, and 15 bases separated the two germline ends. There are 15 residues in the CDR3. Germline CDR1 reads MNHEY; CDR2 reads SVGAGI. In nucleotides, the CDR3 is TGTGCCAGCAGTCACAGGGCTAGCGGATCCTACGAGCAGTACTTC. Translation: CASSHRASGSYEQYF.

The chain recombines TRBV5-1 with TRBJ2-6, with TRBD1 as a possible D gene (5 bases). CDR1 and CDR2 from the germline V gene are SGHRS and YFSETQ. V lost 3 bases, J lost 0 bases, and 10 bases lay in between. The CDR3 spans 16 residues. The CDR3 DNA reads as TGCGCCAGCAGCTCCCAGGGTTCCTCTGGGGCCAACGTCCTGACTTTC. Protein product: CASSSQGSSGANVLTF.

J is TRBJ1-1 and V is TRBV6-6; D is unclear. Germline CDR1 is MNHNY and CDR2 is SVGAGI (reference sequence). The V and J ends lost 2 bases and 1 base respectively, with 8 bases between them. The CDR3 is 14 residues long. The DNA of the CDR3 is TGTGCCAGCAGTTACGATCCGAGGAACACTGAAGCTTTCTTT. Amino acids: CASSYDPRNTEAFF.

CDR3 DNA: TGTGCCAGCAGCGTCGGACAGGGGACCCTCATTCAGTACTTC. Translating gives CASSVGQGTLIQYF. The chain combines TRBV9 with TRBJ2-4, with 9 bases aligning to TRBD1. CDR1 is SGDLS, CDR2 YYNGEE, per germline. After removal of 2 bases from V and 9 bases from J, the junction contained 6 bases not matched to a gene. CDR3 length: 14 residues.

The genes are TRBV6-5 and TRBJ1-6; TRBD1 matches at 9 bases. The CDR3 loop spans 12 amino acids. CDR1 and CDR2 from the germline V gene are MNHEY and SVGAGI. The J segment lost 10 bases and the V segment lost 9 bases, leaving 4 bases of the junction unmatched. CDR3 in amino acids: CARGQGNSPLHF. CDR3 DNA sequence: TGTGCCAGGGGACAGGGTAACTCACCCCTCCACTTT.

CDR3 DNA sequence: TGTGCCAGCAGCTCATCATTTGGGACAGGGGAGCGAAAACTGTTTTTT. This translates into CASSSSFGTGERKLFF. J is TRBJ1-4 and V is TRBV7-2, with 10 bases identical to TRBD1. This CDR3 spans 16 amino acids. The germline gives CDR1 SGHTA, CDR2 FQGNSA. The V segment lost 4 bases and the J segment 10 bases; nucleotides outside the gene matches: 12.

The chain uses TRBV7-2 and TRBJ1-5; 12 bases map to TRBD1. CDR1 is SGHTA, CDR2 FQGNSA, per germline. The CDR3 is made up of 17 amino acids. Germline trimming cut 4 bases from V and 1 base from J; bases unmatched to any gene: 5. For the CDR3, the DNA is TGTGCCAGCAGCTCGGGACAGGGGGCTTGGAGCAATCAGCCCCAGCATTTT. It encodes CASSSGQGAWSNQPQHF.